A selection of T cell receptor beta chains follows, all from one sample in a study of Graves' ophthalmopathy and Graves' hyperthyroidism. MiXCR was run by TCRdb on the multiplex PCR reads, yielding one entry per CDR3 protein. Of 650,000 to 900,000 distinct CDR3 sequences in the sample, approximately 40% were seen once. The material sequenced was peripheral blood. The receptors shown here come from an adult man with Graves' ophthalmopathy. The CDR3 runs from the conserved cysteine through the conserved F or W. D genes are given only for firm matches. Clone size appears in some rows only: once, few, many, or a class for an expanded clone.

abundance	d_gene	v_gene	len	j_gene	CDR3nt	CDR3aa
.	.	TRBV10-3	15	TRBJ1-6	TGTGCCATCAGTAGGGCGTCTAACTATAATTCACCCCTCCACTTT	CAISRASNYNSPLHF
many	.	TRBV20-1	15	TRBJ2-7	TGCAGTGCTAGAGGGGGGTTAGGGGCCCACTACGAGCAGTACTTC	CSARGGLGAHYEQYF
few	TRBD1	TRBV7-9	17	TRBJ2-6	TGTGCCAGCAGCCTGTATGGGACAGATAGAGCATCCAACGTCCTGACTTTC	CASSLYGTDRASNVLTF
.	.	TRBV10-3	17	TRBJ2-5	TGTGCCAGCAGTGAAACCTTGATGGCGCCGGTCGGGGAGACCCAGTACTTC	CASSETLMAPVGETQYF
few	.	TRBV2	14	TRBJ1-5	TGTGCCAGCAGTTCAGGGCTAACCGATCAGCCCCAGCATTTT	CASSSGLTDQPQHF
few	.	TRBV7-2	16	TRBJ1-1	TGTGCCAGCAGCCCGATCCCGAGCCCCCCGAGGACTGAAGCTTTCTTT	CASSPIPSPPRTEAFF
few	TRBD1	TRBV7-3	17	TRBJ2-5	TGTGCCAGCAGCTTACTCGGACAGGGGTTGTACCAAGAGACCCAGTACTTC	CASSLLGQGLYQETQYF
many	TRBD1	TRBV9	15	TRBJ1-6	TGTGCCAGCAGCGTAGACGGGACAGGGGGCGCGGCCCTCCACTTT	CASSVDGTGGAALHF
few	TRBD1	TRBV2	15	TRBJ1-4	TGTGCCAGCAGTCCCGGACAGGGGGCGCGTGAAAAACTGTTTTTT	CASSPGQGAREKLFF
.	.	TRBV7-9	14	TRBJ2-7	TGTGCCAGCAGCTTAGAGGGACAATTTTACGAGCAGTACTTC	CASSLEGQFYEQYF
.	.	TRBV7-9	17	TRBJ2-3	TGTGCCAGCAGCTTTCCGACTGGGCTAAAGAACACAGATACGCAGTATTTT	CASSFPTGLKNTDTQYF
few	.	TRBV7-9	13	TRBJ2-7	TGTGCCAGCAGCGACGAGGCGCCAGGAAGGCAGTACTTC	CASSDEAPGRQYF
.	.	TRBV10-3	15	TRBJ2-5	TGTGCCATCAGTAGTCAGAAGGGATGGAAAGAGACCCAGTACTTC	CAISSQKGWKETQYF
.	TRBD1	TRBV7-9	15	TRBJ2-6	TGTGCCAGCAGCCCCCGGGACAGGGGGGCCAACGTCCTGACTTTC	CASSPRDRGANVLTF
.	.	TRBV7-9	15	TRBJ2-5	TGTGCCAGCAGCTTGACAGCGGGCCACCAAGAGACCCAGTACTTC	CASSLTAGHQETQYF
many	.	TRBV15	12	TRBJ1-5	TGTGCCACCAGCAGGGACTCTCAGCCCCAGCATTTT	CATSRDSQPQHF
.	.	TRBV19	15	TRBJ1-6	TGTGCCAGCAGCCAAGATGTCTCTTATAATTCACCCCTCCACTTT	CASSQDVSYNSPLHF
.	TRBD1	TRBV25-1	15	TRBJ2-7	TGTGCCAGCAGCGAACCGGGACAGGAGTCCTACGAGCAGTACTTC	CASSEPGQESYEQYF